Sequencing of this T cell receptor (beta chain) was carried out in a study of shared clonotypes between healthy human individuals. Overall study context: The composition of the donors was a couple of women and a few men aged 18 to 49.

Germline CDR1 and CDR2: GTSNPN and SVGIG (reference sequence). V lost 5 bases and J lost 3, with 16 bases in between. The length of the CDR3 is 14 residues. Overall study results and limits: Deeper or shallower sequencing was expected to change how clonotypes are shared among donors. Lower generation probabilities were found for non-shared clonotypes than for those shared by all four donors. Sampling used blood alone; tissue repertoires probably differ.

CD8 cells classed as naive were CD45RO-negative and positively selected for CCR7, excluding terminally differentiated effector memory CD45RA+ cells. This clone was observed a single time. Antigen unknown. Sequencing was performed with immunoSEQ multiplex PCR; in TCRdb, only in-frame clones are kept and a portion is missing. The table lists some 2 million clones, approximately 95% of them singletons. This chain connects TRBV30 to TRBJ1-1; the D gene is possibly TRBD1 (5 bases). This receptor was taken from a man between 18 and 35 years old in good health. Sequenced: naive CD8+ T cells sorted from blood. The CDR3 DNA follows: TGTGCCTGGGGCGAGGGGTTTGCGTACACTGAAGCTTTCTTT. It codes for CAWGEGFAYTEAFF.